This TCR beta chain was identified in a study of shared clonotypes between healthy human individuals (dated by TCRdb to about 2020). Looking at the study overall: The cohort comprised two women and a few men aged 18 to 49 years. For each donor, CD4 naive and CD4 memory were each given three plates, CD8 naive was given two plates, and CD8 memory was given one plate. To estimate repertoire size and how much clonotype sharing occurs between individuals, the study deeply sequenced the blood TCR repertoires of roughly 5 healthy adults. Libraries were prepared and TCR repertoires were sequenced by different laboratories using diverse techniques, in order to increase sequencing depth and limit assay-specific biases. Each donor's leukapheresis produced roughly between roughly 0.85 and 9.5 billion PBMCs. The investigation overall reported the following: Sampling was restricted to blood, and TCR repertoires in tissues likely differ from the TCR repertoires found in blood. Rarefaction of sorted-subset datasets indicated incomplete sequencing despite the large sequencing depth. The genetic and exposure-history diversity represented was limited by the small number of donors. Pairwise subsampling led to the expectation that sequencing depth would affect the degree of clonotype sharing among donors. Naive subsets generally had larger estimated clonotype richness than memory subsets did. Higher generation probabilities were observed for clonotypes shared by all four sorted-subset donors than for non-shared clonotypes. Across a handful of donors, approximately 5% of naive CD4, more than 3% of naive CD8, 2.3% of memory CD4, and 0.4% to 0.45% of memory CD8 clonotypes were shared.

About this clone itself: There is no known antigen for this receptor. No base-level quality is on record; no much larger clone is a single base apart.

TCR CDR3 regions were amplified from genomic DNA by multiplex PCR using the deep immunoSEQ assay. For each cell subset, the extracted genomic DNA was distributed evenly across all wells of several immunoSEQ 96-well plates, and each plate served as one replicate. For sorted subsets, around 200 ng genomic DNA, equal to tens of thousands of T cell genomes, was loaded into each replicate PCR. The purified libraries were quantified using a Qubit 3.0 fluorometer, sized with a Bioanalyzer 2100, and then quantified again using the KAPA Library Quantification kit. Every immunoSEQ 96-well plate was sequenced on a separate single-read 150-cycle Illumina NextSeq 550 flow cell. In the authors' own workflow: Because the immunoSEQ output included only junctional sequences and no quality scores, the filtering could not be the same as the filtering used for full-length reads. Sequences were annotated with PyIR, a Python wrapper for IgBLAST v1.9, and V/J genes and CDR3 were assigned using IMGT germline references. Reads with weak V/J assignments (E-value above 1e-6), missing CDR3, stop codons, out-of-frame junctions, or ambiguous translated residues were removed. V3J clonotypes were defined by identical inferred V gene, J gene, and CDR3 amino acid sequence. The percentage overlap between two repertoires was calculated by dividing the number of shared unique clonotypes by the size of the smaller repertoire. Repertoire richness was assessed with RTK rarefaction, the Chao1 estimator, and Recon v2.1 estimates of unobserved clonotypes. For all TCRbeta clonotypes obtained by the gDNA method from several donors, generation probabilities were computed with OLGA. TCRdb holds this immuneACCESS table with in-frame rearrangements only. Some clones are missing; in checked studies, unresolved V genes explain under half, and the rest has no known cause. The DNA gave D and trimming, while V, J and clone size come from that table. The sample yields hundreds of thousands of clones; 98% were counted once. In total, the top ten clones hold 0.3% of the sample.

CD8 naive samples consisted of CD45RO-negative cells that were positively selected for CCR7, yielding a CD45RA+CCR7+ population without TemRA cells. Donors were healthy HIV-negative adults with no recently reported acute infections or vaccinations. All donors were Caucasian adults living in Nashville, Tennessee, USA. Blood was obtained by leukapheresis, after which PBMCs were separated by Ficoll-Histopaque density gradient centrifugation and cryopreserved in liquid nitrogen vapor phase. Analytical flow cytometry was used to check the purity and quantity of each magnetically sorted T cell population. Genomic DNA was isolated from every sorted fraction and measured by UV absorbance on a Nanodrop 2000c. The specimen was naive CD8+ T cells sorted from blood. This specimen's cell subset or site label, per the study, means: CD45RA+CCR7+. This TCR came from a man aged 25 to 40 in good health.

The CDR3 sequence is CSVEDPGDYEQYF. The sequenced DNA is TGCAGCGTTGAGGACCCTGGGGACTACGAGCAGTACTTC. Here the chain combines TRBV29-1 and TRBJ2-7; no D gene call is confident. A distance of 12 bases separates the germline ends of V and J, which lose 3 bases and 3 bases respectively. Sequences SQVTM (CDR1) and ANQGSEA (CDR2) are obtained from the germline V gene. Counted from cysteine to phenylalanine, this CDR3 has 13 amino acids. Only the CDR3 DNA is retained, 39 bases long and in frame from the first base.